Shown below are 20 T cell receptor beta chains from a single sample sequenced in a study of blood T cell repertoires in COVID-19. This table comes from immunoSEQ multiplex PCR, and its TCRdb copy is limited to in-frame clones, with some not included. The sample yields about 240,000 clones, roughly 80% seen once. Sequencing was performed on peripheral blood. These receptors originate from a woman aged 18-29 years with acute or convalescent COVID-19.

This chain uses TRBV27 with TRBJ1-2; D may be TRBD1 (5 bases). The CDR3 is 15 amino acids. Trimming removed 8 bases from V and 5 bases from J, with 21 bases in between. CDR1 is MNHEY and CDR2 is SMNVEV in the germline V gene (reference sequence). The CDR3 DNA reads as TGTGCCAGCGCAGGAGGGGCAGGGCGGGGATATGGCTACACCTTC. Translated, it gives CASAGGAGRGYGYTF.

In regard to this clone: An end of the junction differs from the germline gene, which may be a read error. The rearrangement links TRBV7-7 to TRBJ2-1; D is unclear. CDR3 size: 14 residues. CDR1 and CDR2 from the germline V gene are SSHAT and FNYEAQ (reference sequence). CDR3 nucleotide sequence: TGTGCTAGCAGCTTAGATGCCTCCGGGAATGAGCAGTTCTTC. Its protein is CASSLDASGNEQFF.

The chain is built from TRBV25-1 and TRBJ1-5; TRBD1 might be the D (5 bases). CDR1 and CDR2 (germline): MGHDK, SYGVNS. This CDR3 region has 13 residues. V dropped 3 bases and J dropped 8 bases, with 11 bases sitting between them. CDR3 sequence reads: CASSDTGGKPQHF. CDR3 DNA: TGTGCCAGCAGTGACACGGGGGGGAAGCCCCAGCATTTT.

This clone was found a few times. This chain joins TRBV2 and TRBJ2-7, with 10 bases matching TRBD2. There are 15 residues in the CDR3. V gave up 6 bases and J gave up 7 bases; unmatched junction bases: 12. CDR1 SNHLY and CDR2 FYNNEI come from the germline V gene. CDR3 region: CASSPRSSGSTEQYF. The CDR3 DNA sequence: TGTGCCAGCAGCCCCCGGTCTAGCGGGAGTACTGAGCAGTACTTC.

The chain employs TRBV5-1 and TRBJ2-7, with 11 bases matching TRBD1. The CDR3 has 12 residues. Trimming took 7 bases from V and 4 from J; bases not matched to a gene: 1. The germline CDR1 and CDR2 sequences are SGHRS and YFSETQ. CDR3 sequence (DNA): TGCGCCAGCGGGACAGGGGGATACGAGCAGTACTTC. It is translated as CASGTGGYEQYF.

This clone turned up a few times. This chain joins TRBV4-2 and TRBJ2-7; the D gene is possibly TRBD1 (5 bases). CDR1 and CDR2 (germline): LGHNA, YNFKEQ. This CDR3 region has 16 residues. V was shortened by 0 bases and J by 3 bases, with 15 bases between the two germline ends. For the CDR3, the DNA is TGTGCCAGCAGCCAAGATGGCACAGGAGCCTACTACGAGCAGTACTTC. Protein sequence: CASSQDGTGAYYEQYF.

The chain has TRBV7-9 and TRBJ2-5; 8 bases match TRBD1. Trimming cost V 4 bases and J 0 bases; bases outside gene matches: 7. Germline V gene data show CDR1 as SEHNR and CDR2 as FQNEAQ (reference sequence). The CDR3 is 16 residues long. The CDR3 loop reads CASSSRTGKYQETQYF. For the CDR3, the DNA is TGTGCCAGCAGCTCTAGGACAGGGAAGTACCAAGAGACCCAGTACTTC. The full variable domain, rest sourced from reference TRBV7-9 and TRBJ2-5, is DTGVSQNPRHKITKRGQNVTFRCDPISEHNRLYWYRQTLGQGPEFLTYFQNEAQLEKSRLLSDRFSAERPKGSFSTLEIQRTEQGDSAMYLCASSSRTGKYQETQYFGPGTRLLVL.

The chain employs TRBV10-3 and TRBJ2-1; 8 bases fit TRBD2. This CDR3 region has 11 residues. Unmatched junction bases numbered 11, after V lost 11 bases and J lost 14 bases. Per the germline V gene, CDR1 is ENHRY and CDR2 is SYGVKD. Here the CDR3 reads CAAGTGRGEFF. The CDR3 bases are TGTGCCGCCGGGACCGGGAGGGGCGAGTTCTTC.

The V gene is TRBV6-5, the J gene TRBJ2-7, with 8 bases identical to TRBD1. The CDR3 has 16 residues. The germline gives CDR1 MNHEY, CDR2 SVGAGI. The V and J ends lost 2 bases and 2 bases, in that order; junction bases with no gene match: 8. The CDR3 reads CASSYPPRTGTYEQYF. The CDR3 DNA follows: TGTGCCAGCAGTTACCCCCCTCGGACAGGGACCTACGAGCAGTACTTC.

The chain is built from TRBV5-6 and TRBJ2-3; weak D call: TRBD2 (5 bases). The CDR3 is 12 amino acids. V was trimmed by 0 bases and J by 10 bases, leaving 9 bases between them. Per the germline V gene, CDR1 is SGHDT and CDR2 is YYEEEE. Here the CDR3 DNA reads TGTGCCAGCAGCTTGGAGAGGGCGGCGCAGTATTTT. Translating it yields CASSLERAAQYF. Complete variable domain (other parts from reference TRBV5-6 and TRBJ2-3): DAGVTQSPTHLIKTRGQQVTLRCSPKSGHDTVSWYQQALGQGPQFIFQYYEEEERQRGNFPDRFSGHQFPNYSSELNVNALLLGDSALYLCASSLERAAQYFGPGTRLTVL.

The chain is built from TRBV6-5 and TRBJ1-2, with D unresolved. Germline CDR1 is MNHEY and CDR2 is SVGAGI. The length of the CDR3 is 15 residues. V was cut by 2 bases and J by 4 bases, with 14 bases left in between. The CDR3 region has the DNA TGTGCCAGCAGTTACATAACAGAAGCCGCCTATGGCTACACCTTC. As protein: CASSYITEAAYGYTF.

V usage is TRBV27 and J usage is TRBJ2-1; 9 positions match TRBD2. The CDR3 sequence is 15 residues long. The germline V gene has CDR1 MNHEY and CDR2 SMNVEV (reference sequence). V was pared by 5 bases and J by 8 bases, with 10 bases of the junction left unmatched. The CDR3 loop is CASSQRISGSDEQFF. CDR3 coding DNA: TGTGCCAGCAGTCAGCGGATTAGCGGGAGTGATGAGCAGTTCTTC.

The V call is TRBV15, the J call TRBJ2-1; a possible D gene is TRBD2 (6 bases). The CDR3 has 14 residues. Germline CDR1 and CDR2: LNHNV and YYDKDF (reference sequence). V was pared by 3 bases and J by 12 bases, with 18 bases between. The CDR3 spells CATSRIEAGNLQFF. The DNA of the CDR3 is TGTGCCACCAGCAGGATCGAAGCGGGCAACCTGCAGTTCTTC.

This chain uses TRBV15 with TRBJ2-7; D ambiguous. The CDR3 sequence is 15 residues long. Trimming cost V 0 bases and J 2 bases, with 11 bases left between them. Germline lookup yields CDR1 LNHNV and CDR2 YYDKDF (reference sequence). DNA for the CDR3: TGTGCCACCAGCAGAGAGGTCAGATCCACCTACGAGCAGTACTTC. Its translation: CATSREVRSTYEQYF.

This clone has a handful of counts. The chain employs TRBV30 and TRBJ1-5; possibly TRBD1 for D (6 bases). Trimming left V 4 bases short and J 2 bases short, with 15 bases between. Germline CDR1 reads GTSNPN; CDR2 reads SVGIG (reference sequence). This CDR3 comprises 15 residues. The CDR3 DNA follows: TGTGCCTGGACGACAGGCCTCGGGGGCAATCAGCCCCAGCATTTT. It encodes CAWTTGLGGNQPQHF.

The chain combines TRBV28 with TRBJ2-1; TRBD2 aligns across 11 bases. Trimming removed 7 bases from V and 5 bases from J; junction bases left unmatched: 7. The CDR3 sequence is 15 residues long. In germline, CDR1 is MDHEN, CDR2 SYDVKM. DNA for the CDR3: TGTGCCAGCACCGACCTAGCGGGAGGTAACAATGAGCAGTTCTTC. It encodes CASTDLAGGNNEQFF.

For the CDR3, the DNA is TGTGCCAGTACCAAGGCAGGGAGGGCTTCCGAGCAGTACTTC. Translated, it gives CASTKAGRASEQYF. This chain connects TRBV19 to TRBJ2-7, with 7 bases aligning to TRBD2. The V gene's germline CDR1 is LNHDA and CDR2 SQIVND (reference sequence). The CDR3 is made up of 14 amino acids. With 7 bases clipped from V and 6 bases from J, the junction kept 12 bases outside the gene matches.

The chain links TRBV5-1 to TRBJ2-3, with 14 positions matching TRBD2. The CDR3 has 18 amino acids. Germline values: CDR1 SGHRS, CDR2 YFSETQ. V dropped 3 bases and J dropped 4; count of bases not matched to a gene: 10. This chain's CDR3 is CASSWAGTSGSRADTQYF. The CDR3, as DNA: TGCGCCAGCAGCTGGGCCGGGACTAGCGGGAGTAGAGCAGATACGCAGTATTTT.

The gene calls are TRBV11-2 and TRBJ1-3; 8 bases map to TRBD1. Trimming cost V 5 bases and J 0 bases; bases outside gene matches: 3. The V gene's germline CDR1 is SGHAT and CDR2 FQNNGV. The CDR3 is 15 amino acids. The CDR3 is CASSRTGSSGNTIYF. The DNA for the CDR3 is TGTGCCAGCAGCCGGACAGGGAGCTCTGGAAACACCATATATTTT.

The chain carries TRBV20-1 and TRBJ2-7; 7 bases match TRBD2. The germline gives CDR1 DFQATT, CDR2 SNEGSKA (reference sequence). The CDR3 covers 15 residues. After removal of 3 bases from V and 3 bases from J, the junction contained 11 bases not matched to a gene. CDR3 nucleotides: TGCAGTGCTAGTCGGGTTTCGGGGGGAGACTACGAGCAGTACTTC. Translated, it gives CSASRVSGGDYEQYF.